The 7 T cell receptor beta chains below were found in one sample sequenced in a study of shared clonotypes between healthy human individuals. Produced via immunoSEQ multiplex PCR; TCRdb's table is partial and in-frame only. This sample has 550,000 to 600,000 clones, with 95% to 98% found just once. Naive CD8 cells lacked CD45RO and underwent positive selection for CCR7, leaving out terminally differentiated effector memory CD45RA+ cells. The sequenced sample consisted of naive CD8+ T cells sorted from blood. The source is a man aged 30 to 39 in good health.

This clone was counted a single time. This chain joins TRBV25-1 and TRBJ2-7; D possibly corresponds to TRBD1 (5 bases). There are 14 residues in the CDR3. The V end lost 3 bases, the J end lost 4 bases, and 13 bases lay between the germline ends. The V gene's germline CDR1 is MGHDK and CDR2 SYGVNS. In DNA form, the CDR3 reads TGTGCCAGCAGTGATCGTAGGGGCTTGTACGAGCAGTACTTC. It translates to CASSDRRGLYEQYF.

The genes are TRBV13 and TRBJ1-4; D is unresolved. Germline loops: CDR1 PRHDT, CDR2 FYEKMQ (reference sequence). CDR3 length: 13 residues. Trimming stripped 5 bases from V and 6 bases from J, with 10 bases between. The CDR3 spells CASSLRSDEKLFF. In DNA form, the CDR3 reads TGTGCCAGCAGCCTCCGGAGTGATGAAAAACTGTTTTTT.

V is TRBV18 and J is TRBJ2-1, with 10 bases aligning to TRBD2. In germline, CDR1 is KGHSH, CDR2 LQKENI. V gave up 6 bases and J gave up 4 bases; unmatched junction bases: 9. The CDR3 loop spans 16 amino acids. The CDR3 loop reads CASSSGSGRAYNEQFF. The CDR3 DNA reads TGTGCCAGCTCGTCAGGGAGCGGGAGGGCTTACAATGAGCAGTTCTTC.

V and J are TRBV14 and TRBJ2-7; possible D gene TRBD2, 6 bases. CDR3 size: 14 residues. Germline-derived CDR1 and CDR2 are SGHDN and FVKESK. V was shortened by 6 bases and J by 1 base, with 13 bases between the two germline ends. The CDR3 sequence is CASRPGTDSYEQYF. The CDR3 DNA reads as TGTGCCAGCAGACCCGGGACTGATTCCTACGAGCAGTACTTC. Full variable domain (missing parts from reference TRBV14 and TRBJ2-7): EAGVTQFPSHSVIEKGQTVTLRCDPISGHDNLYWYRRVMGKEIKFLLHFVKESKQDESGMPNNRFLAERTGGTYSTLKVQPAELEDSGVYFCASRPGTDSYEQYFGPGTRLTVT.

The chain recombines TRBV11-3 with TRBJ2-7, with no clear D. Trimming left V 3 bases short and J 2 bases short, with 14 bases between. The length of the CDR3 is 15 residues. Germline assignment: CDR1 SGHNT and CDR2 YENEEA. The CDR3 DNA is TGTGCCAGCAGCTTTCAACCCGCGCCAACCTACGAGCAGTACTTC. Protein: CASSFQPAPTYEQYF.

As regards this clone: Other nucleotide sequences from this sample produce the same CDR3. The rearrangement joins TRBV6-5 to TRBJ2-7, with D possibly called TRBD1 or TRBD2 (5 bases each). CDR1 and CDR2 from the germline V gene are MNHEY and SVGAGI. Trimming took 0 bases from V and 5 from J, leaving 5 bases between them. There are 12 residues in the CDR3. The CDR3 sequence: CASSYSGDEQYF. In nucleotides, the CDR3 is TGTGCCAGCAGTTACTCGGGGGACGAGCAGTACTTC.

The genes are TRBV29-1 and TRBJ2-1, with 11 bases identical to TRBD2. This CDR3 has 14 residues. With V trimmed by 1 base and J by 8 bases, 4 bases remained unmatched. CDR1 is SQVTM, CDR2 ANQGSEA, per germline. The CDR3 DNA follows: TGCAGCGTTGAAGTTAGCGGGAGGGCCCATGAGCAGTTCTTC. It codes for CSVEVSGRAHEQFF.